What follows describes a single T cell receptor beta chain. J was trimmed by 5 bases and V by 4 bases; bases with no gene match: 5. Germline CDR1 is GTSNPN and CDR2 is SVGIG (reference sequence). This CDR3 comprises 13 residues. This sample was taken from a study of cytomegalovirus exposure and HLA in healthy donors. 60 Vbeta and 13 Jbeta primers were used in PCR. Using immunoSEQ multiplex PCR, the repertoire was profiled, and TCRdb retains in-frame clones only, with some absent. The sample contains fewer than 250,000 clones, more than 75% of which appear only once. This receptor was taken from a human donor in good health. The chain is built from TRBV30 and TRBJ2-5; TRBD2 matches 9 bases. The specimen sequenced was PBMCs. In nucleotides, the CDR3 is TGTGCCTGGACCCGGACTAGCGAGGAGACCCAGTACTTC. It specifies CAWTRTSEETQYF.